This entry concerns a single T cell receptor beta chain. The antigen is not known. Looked up from germline, CDR1 is MNHEY and CDR2 is SVGAGI. V shed 7 bases and J 0 bases; nucleotides not matched to a gene: 1. This CDR3 region has 15 residues. It was with 60 Vbeta and 13 Jbeta primers that the PCR ran. The data were produced by immunoSEQ multiplex PCR, yet TCRdb's version contains in-frame clones alone and is incomplete. The sample has about 88,000 clones, about 75% seen once. The sample belongs to a study of cytomegalovirus exposure and HLA in healthy donors. Whole-study findings and limits: A previous analysis found most TCR beta V segments productive roughly 87% or roughly 30% of the time. Common viral pathogens (according to a later analysis) appeared linked to several of the most significant clusters.

The sample consisted of PBMCs. The receptor was isolated from a woman aged 40 to 49 in good health and CMV-seronegative. J is TRBJ2-1 and V is TRBV6-5; 12 nucleotides line up with TRBD2. The chain's CDR3 is CASTGLAGSYNEQFF. The CDR3 nucleotides read TGTGCCAGCACGGGACTAGCGGGCTCCTACAATGAGCAGTTCTTC.